This T cell receptor (beta chain) comes out of a study of T cells in women clearing cervical HPV infection (dated by TCRdb to the late 2010s). In terms of the full investigation: Cases were approximately 25 women with histologically confirmed HPV16-related CIN3 or worse, including a couple of invasive cancers. Controls were approximately 25 women whose single incident HPV16 infection cleared within 12 months without precancer or cancer developing. Blood from cases was drawn at the visit where the lesion was first identified, while blood from controls was drawn once the infection was no longer detected. Among cases, blood sampling came a median of about 150 days after lesion detection, with an interquartile range of roughly 85 to 200 days. Since HLA typing was available for only a few women, HLA type could not be ruled out as a confounder. An exploratory proof-of-principle case-control study, nested within the Guanacaste HPV Natural History Study in Costa Rica, was conducted to compare TCR repertoires across cervical HPV16 outcomes. Cases and controls were matched on age within five years and on year of sample collection. A median age of approximately 32 years was observed in cases versus 37 to 40 in controls, and no significant differences in baseline characteristics were found. In the parent cohort, roughly 9,700 women aged 18 or older were enrolled in Guanacaste, Costa Rica, during about 1993 to 1994 and then followed for approximately seven years. Five blinded duplicates per group were added as quality controls, giving 60 or so samples: 50 or so participants and approximately ten replicates. Broader findings and caveats from the paper: Cases were distinguished from controls with an estimated AUC of over 0.75 by random forest classifiers combining richness and V gene abundances. Because the number of T cells in each sample was unknown, differences in richness could reflect differing T-cell content rather than repertoire biology. The cross-sectional design could not show whether the associations came before the infection or were a result of it, and neither effector/memory subsets nor HPV-specific T cells were isolated. Cases had lower TRBV6-7 relative abundance than controls (about 0.099% versus 0.16%; Bonferroni P = 0.0008). Across sequencing depths, CIN3+ cases showed significantly higher TCR repertoire richness than controls, but evenness did not differ between the groups.

The immunoSEQ assay used multiplex PCR to amplify TCR beta CDR3 regions from an average of roughly 1,200 ng of genomic DNA per sample. Primer bias was corrected in the assay by using a complete synthetic TCR repertoire to establish an amplification baseline. Amplicons were sequenced on the Illumina platform. Per the authors' processing: Sequences were error-corrected by clustering with frequency ratios and a modified nearest-neighbor algorithm, then analyzed in the immunoSEQ Analyzer with IMGT gene definitions. At each rarefaction depth, TCR richness and evenness were averaged across 20 rarefaction repeats, and any sample with fewer sequences than the depth was left out. Wilcoxon rank sum tests with FDR correction were used to compare relative abundances of V, D and J genes between the groups. An intraclass correlation of roughly 96% for TCR richness and an average of about 80% across 66 gene segments were obtained from the blinded duplicates. TCRdb holds this immuneACCESS table with in-frame rearrangements only. Some clones are missing; in checked studies, unresolved V genes explain under half, and the rest has no known cause. V and J calls and clone size are given by that table; D and trimming were obtained from the DNA. The data table for this sample lists some 30,000 clones. Clones ranked in the top ten supply less than 8.5% of the sample.

Note on this clone: The antigen this receptor binds is unknown. With the read ending 3 residues before the CDR3 end, the germline J gene is used to fill in that end.

Every participant had a single incident cervical HPV16 infection, and prevalent HPV16 infections were excluded. Cervical HPV DNA was detected with MY09/MY11 PCR, and genotyping was done with dot-blot hybridization. About 15 mL of heparinized blood were centrifuged, and the buffy coat was split into aliquots, frozen at -30 degrees C, and then kept at -80 degrees C. QIAGEN kits were used to extract genomic DNA from buffy coat specimens. The junction shows trimming of 1 base on V and 5 bases on J, and the gene matches do not reach 8 bases of it. CDR1 and CDR2, per the germline V gene (reference sequence), are GTSNPN and SVGIG. The CDR3 covers 15 residues, taking in both the cysteine and the phenylalanine. Shown are 36 bases from within the CDR3, in frame from base 1.

The material sequenced was blood buffy coat. The sequence was obtained from a woman aged 18 to 75 with a cervical HPV16 infection that either progressed to CIN3+ or cleared (not recorded which). The sequence joins TRBV30 to TRBJ2-5, with 9 central nucleotides matching TRBD2. CDR3 DNA (partial): TGTGCCTGGAGTGGCCGGCTAGCGGGATATGAGACC. This sequence encodes CAWSGRLAGYET. The whole CDR3 reads CAWSGRLAGYETQYF.